This T cell receptor (beta chain) was found in a study of human thymus T cells. The repertoire was sequenced with immunoSEQ multiplex PCR; TCRdb's copy has only in-frame clones and lacks some. The sample carries some 44,000 clones, roughly 94% recorded once. Samples came from healthy Finnish infants during open corrective cardiac surgery. From germline, CDR1 is SGHRS and CDR2 YFSETQ. This CDR3 comprises 13 residues. Trimming removed 4 bases from V and 4 bases from J, with 9 bases in between. The sequenced sample was blood. The chain has TRBV5-1 and TRBJ1-5; the D gene is possibly TRBD1 (5 bases). The TCR sequence derives from a girl in the first two years of life with a congenital heart defect but otherwise immunologically healthy. The CDR3 DNA reads TGCGCCAGCAGCCCTGAGGGGAATCAGCCCCAGCATTTT. It is translated as CASSPEGNQPQHF.